This T cell receptor beta chain was observed in a study of metastatic and nonmetastatic thyroid tumors. The CDR3 contains 15 residues. Trimming took 5 bases from V and 7 from J; bases not matched to a gene: 12. Germline V CDR1 and CDR2: MDHEN, SYDVKM. TCRdb recomputed clones from the PCR reads via MiXCR. This table holds a few thousand clones, roughly 45% found once. This clone was counted only a few times. All patients reached thyroid surgery having received no treatment beforehand. The sample taken for sequencing was adjacent normal tissue. The clonotype was recovered from a female donor with papillary thyroid cancer or a benign thyroid nodule (not recorded which). Some clones in this sample may be carry-over from other donors' samples. This chain connects TRBV28 to TRBJ2-7; 9 positions agree with TRBD2. The CDR3 loop is CASSPPTSGGWEQYF. CDR3 bases: TGTGCCAGCAGTCCCCCGACTAGCGGCGGTTGGGAGCAGTACTTC.